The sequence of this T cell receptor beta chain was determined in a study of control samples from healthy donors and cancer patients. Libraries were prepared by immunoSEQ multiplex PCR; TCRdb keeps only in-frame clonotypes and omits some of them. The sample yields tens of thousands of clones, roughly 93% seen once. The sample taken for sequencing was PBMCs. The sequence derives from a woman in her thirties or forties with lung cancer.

The CDR3: CASSRPDPYEQYF. The DNA of the CDR3 is TGTGCCAGCAGCCGGCCGGACCCCTACGAGCAGTACTTC. The chain employs TRBV3-1 (or the pseudogene TRBV3-2) and TRBJ2-7, with D unclear. The CDR3 covers 13 residues. Germline values: CDR1 LGHDT, CDR2 YNNKEL (reference sequence). With 4 bases removed from V and 2 bases from J, the gap between germline ends came to 9 bases.